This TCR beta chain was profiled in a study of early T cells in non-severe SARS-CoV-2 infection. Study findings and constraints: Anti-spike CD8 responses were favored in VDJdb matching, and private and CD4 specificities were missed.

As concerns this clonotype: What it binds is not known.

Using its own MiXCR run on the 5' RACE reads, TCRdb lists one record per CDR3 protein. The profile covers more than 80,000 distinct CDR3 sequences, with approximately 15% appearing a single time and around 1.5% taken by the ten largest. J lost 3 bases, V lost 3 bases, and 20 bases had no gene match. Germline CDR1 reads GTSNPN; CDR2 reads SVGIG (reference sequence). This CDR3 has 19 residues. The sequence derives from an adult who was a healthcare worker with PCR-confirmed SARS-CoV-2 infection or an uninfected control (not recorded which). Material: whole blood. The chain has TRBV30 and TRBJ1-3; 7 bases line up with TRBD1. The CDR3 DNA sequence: TGTGCCTGGAGGGGTGGTGGACCCGGGACAGTTCGTCTTGGAAACACCATATATTTT. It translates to CAWRGGGPGTVRLGNTIYF.